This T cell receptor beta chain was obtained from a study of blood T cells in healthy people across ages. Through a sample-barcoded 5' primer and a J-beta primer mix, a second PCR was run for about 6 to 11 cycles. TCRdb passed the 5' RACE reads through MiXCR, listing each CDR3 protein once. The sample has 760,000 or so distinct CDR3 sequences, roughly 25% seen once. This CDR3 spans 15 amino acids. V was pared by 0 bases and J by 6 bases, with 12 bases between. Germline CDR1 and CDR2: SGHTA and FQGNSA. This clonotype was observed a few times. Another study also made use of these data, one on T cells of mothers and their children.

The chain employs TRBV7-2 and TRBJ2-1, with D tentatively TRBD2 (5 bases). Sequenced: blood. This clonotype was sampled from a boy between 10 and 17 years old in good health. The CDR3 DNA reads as TGTGCCAGCAGCTTAGCGGGCGGAGCGGTCAATGAGCAGTTCTTC. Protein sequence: CASSLAGGAVNEQFF.